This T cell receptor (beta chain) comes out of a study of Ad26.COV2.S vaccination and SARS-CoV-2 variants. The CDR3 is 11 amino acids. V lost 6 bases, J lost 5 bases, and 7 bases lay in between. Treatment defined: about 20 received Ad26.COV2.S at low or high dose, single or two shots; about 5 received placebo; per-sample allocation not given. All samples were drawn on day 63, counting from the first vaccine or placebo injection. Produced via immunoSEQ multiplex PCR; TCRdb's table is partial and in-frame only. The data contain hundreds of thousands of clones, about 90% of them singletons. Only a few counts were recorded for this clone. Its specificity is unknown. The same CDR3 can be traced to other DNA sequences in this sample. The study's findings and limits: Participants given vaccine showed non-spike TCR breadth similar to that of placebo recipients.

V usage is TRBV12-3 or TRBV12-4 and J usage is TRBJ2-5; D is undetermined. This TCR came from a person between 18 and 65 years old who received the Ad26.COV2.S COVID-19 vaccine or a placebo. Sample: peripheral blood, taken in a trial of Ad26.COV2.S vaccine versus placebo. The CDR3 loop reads CASSRRETQYF. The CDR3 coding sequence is TGTGCCAGCAGCCGGCGGGAGACCCAGTACTTC.